Reported below is one T cell receptor beta chain. The CDR3 is 11 amino acids. Per germline, CDR1 DFQATT and CDR2 SNEGSKA (reference sequence). V lost 3 bases and J 6 bases, leaving 7 bases between the germline ends. Measured with immunoSEQ multiplex PCR; TCRdb has only the in-frame clones, and not every one. This table holds 2 million to 3 million clones, over 85% found once. This record comes from a study of shared clonotypes between healthy human individuals. This rearrangement joins TRBV20-1 to TRBJ2-3, with unresolved D. The source is a man younger than 35 in good health. Some clones in this sample may be carry-over from other donors' samples. The sample taken for sequencing was naive CD4+ T cells from PBMCs. Subset meaning: CD45RA+ positively selected. CDR3 protein: CSASKRDTQYF. CDR3 coding DNA: TGCAGTGCTAGTAAACGGGATACGCAGTATTTT.